This entry concerns a single T cell receptor beta chain. With 3 bases clipped from V and 6 bases from J, the junction kept 4 bases outside the gene matches. Germline assignment: CDR1 SGDLS and CDR2 YYNGEE. This CDR3 spans 14 amino acids. How the authors handled the data: How many nucleated cells were present was estimated from reference gene primer amplification. The repertoire was sequenced with immunoSEQ multiplex PCR; TCRdb's copy has only in-frame clones and lacks some. That table supplies the V and J calls and clone size; D and trimming were determined from the DNA. This repertoire shows around 250,000 clones, roughly 86% found once; its top ten account for under 9%. These data originate in a study of blood T cell repertoires in COVID-19. Study as a whole: Researchers got acute and convalescent COVID-19 samples from the United States, Italy and Spain. PBMCs, B-cell-depleted T cells, or T cells were the source of the cDNA or gDNA that made up the material.

Sequencing was done on a sample of peripheral blood. The chain links TRBV9 to TRBJ2-1; 9 nucleotides agree with TRBD1. The receptor was derived from a woman in her sixties or seventies with active or convalescent COVID-19. The CDR3 loop reads CASSAQGQGNEQFF. DNA for the CDR3: TGTGCCAGCAGCGCCCAGGGACAGGGCAATGAGCAGTTCTTC. Combining the CDR3 with reference TRBV9 and TRBJ2-1 gives the whole variable domain DSGVTQTPKHLITATGQRVTLRCSPRSGDLSVYWYQQSLDQGLQFLIQYYNGEERAKGNILERFSAQQFPDLHSELNLSSLELGDSALYFCASSAQGQGNEQFFGPGTRLTVL.